A single sample gave rise to the 2 T cell receptor beta chains below, sequenced in a study of blood T cell repertoires in COVID-19. Method: immunoSEQ multiplex PCR; TCRdb's copy keeps in-frame clones and lacks some. This sample has hundreds of thousands of clones; 85% occur once, and the top ten carry approximately 1.9%. Sequencing was carried out using PBMCs or T cells enriched from blood (not recorded which). These receptors all come from a woman in her thirties who had been exposed to COVID-19.

V and J are TRBV18 and TRBJ2-7; 7 bases line up with TRBD1. Trimming at V came to 3 bases and at J to 2 bases, leaving 7 bases not matched to a gene. The CDR3 is 15 residues long. The germline gives CDR1 KGHSH, CDR2 LQKENI. The CDR3 reads CASSPGTDAPYEQYF. The CDR3 nucleotides read TGTGCCAGCTCACCCGGGACAGATGCCCCCTACGAGCAGTACTTC.

V gene TRBV6-5 combines with J gene TRBJ1-4; perhaps TRBD1 as D (5 bases). V lost 6 bases and J 3 bases, leaving 11 bases between the germline ends. From germline, CDR1 is MNHEY and CDR2 SVGAGI. The CDR3 has 14 residues. The CDR3 sequence is CASRAGQPNEKLFF. CDR3 nucleotides: TGTGCCAGCAGGGCCGGACAACCTAATGAAAAACTGTTTTTT.